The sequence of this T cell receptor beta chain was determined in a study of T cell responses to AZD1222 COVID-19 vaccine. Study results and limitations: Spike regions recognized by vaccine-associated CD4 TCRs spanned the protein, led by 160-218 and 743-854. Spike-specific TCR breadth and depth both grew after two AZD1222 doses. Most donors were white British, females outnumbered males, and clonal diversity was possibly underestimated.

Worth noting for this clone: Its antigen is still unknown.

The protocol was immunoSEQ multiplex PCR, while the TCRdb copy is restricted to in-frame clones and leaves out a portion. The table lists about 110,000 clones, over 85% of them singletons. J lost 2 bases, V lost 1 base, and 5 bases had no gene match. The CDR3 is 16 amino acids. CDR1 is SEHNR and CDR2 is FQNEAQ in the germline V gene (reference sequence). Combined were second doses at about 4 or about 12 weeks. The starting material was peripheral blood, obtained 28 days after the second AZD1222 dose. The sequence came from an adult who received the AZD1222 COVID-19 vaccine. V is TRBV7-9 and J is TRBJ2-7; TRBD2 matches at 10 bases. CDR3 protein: CASSLGTLAGTYEQYF. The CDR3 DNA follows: TGTGCCAGCAGCTTAGGGACACTAGCGGGGACCTACGAGCAGTACTTC. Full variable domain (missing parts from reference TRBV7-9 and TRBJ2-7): DTGVSQNPRHKITKRGQNVTFRCDPISEHNRLYWYRQTLGQGPEFLTYFQNEAQLEKSRLLSDRFSAERPKGSFSTLEIQRTEQGDSAMYLCASSLGTLAGTYEQYFGPGTRLTVT.